This T cell receptor beta chain was documented in a study of T cells expressing NK-cell markers (dated by TCRdb to 2018 to 2020). For context, the study as a whole: In sorted CD3+CD56+NKG2C+, CD3+CD56+NKG2C- and CD3+CD56-NKG2C+ T-cell subsets from several donors, TCR beta-chain repertoires were profiled. Among the eight sequenced donors, seven were HCMV-seropositive and one was HCMV-seronegative. Sequencing of the libraries produced 2 x 150 bp reads on Illumina HiSeq 2000/2500, MiSeq or NextSeq. All eight donors whose samples were sequenced were randomly selected healthy volunteers, three of them men and five women. Results the study describes overall, beyond this receptor: Those dominant clonotypes were again the most abundant among CD3+CD56-NKG2C+ cells in a handful of donors, at roughly 25-60.1%. It remained unclear whether the expanded NKG2C-expressing T cell clones were specific for HCMV antigens. In about 6 donors, the dominant CD3+CD56+NKG2C+ clonotypes were found to rank among the top 10 CD8+ clonotypes and to make up roughly 1.0-7.5% of CD8+ T cells.

Taken from the germline V gene (reference sequence), the CDR1 and CDR2 loops are DFQATT and SNEGSKA. The cysteine opens and the phenylalanine closes a CDR3 of 15 amino acids. There is no recorded DNA. With respect to this clonotype: The specificity of this receptor is unknown.

A commercial ELISA kit detecting HCMV-specific IgG in serum was used to determine HCMV serostatus. Ficoll density gradient centrifugation was used to isolate peripheral blood mononuclear cells from blood. Sequencing was carried out with an Illumina HiSeq 2000. 5'RACE template switching, by which a universal primer site and unique molecular identifiers were added, was used to make TCR beta cDNA libraries. cDNA synthesis was primed from the TCR beta constant segment and was followed by two successive PCR amplification steps. Under the source paper's analysis protocol: MIGEC was used to demultiplex reads and group the reads by UMI, and MiTCR was used to assemble and quantify clonotypes. To exclude erroneous sequences, any TCR cDNA sequence not supported by at least two reads was discarded. The tcR package was used for downstream repertoire analysis, with clonotypes matched between fractions based on CDR3 nucleotide sequence plus V segment. VDJmatch was used to annotate antigen specificity against VDJdb, with one amino acid substitution in CDR3 allowed. TCRdb reprocessed the reads, reporting each CDR3 protein sequence once and no DNA. The V and J calls, along with clone size, are taken from TCRdb and not from the paper's own processing. The sample's records list some 410,000 distinct CDR3 sequences. The ten largest clones take up roughly 8% of the sample.

This chain joins TRBV20-1 to TRBJ2-1; TCRdb indicates TRBD1, and absent DNA this call remains unverified. Sequenced material: blood T cells: a sorted CD56 or NKG2C T cell subset, CD4+ or CD8+ T cells, or bulk PBMC T cells (not recorded which). The sequence was obtained from a woman between 18 and 70 years old in good health. The CDR3 region: CSARDWGATYNEQFF.